Sequencing of this T cell receptor (beta chain) was carried out in a study of blood T cells in healthy people across ages (dated by TCRdb to 2013 to 2016). About the full investigation: In model experiments, roughly one uniquely barcoded TCR beta cDNA molecule per two T cells was captured by template switching. Donors were grouped into four age groups: young (average approximately 15 years), middle-aged (about 38), aged (about 60) and long-lived (around 80). Using deep sequencing normalized with unique cDNA molecular identifiers, the study measured how TCR beta repertoire diversity changes with age. To avoid experimental bias, donors of different ages were randomly spread across the sequencing lanes. The study analyzed two additional independent replicas of 1 million unique cDNA reads from the same blood draw for two donors, one aged 18 to 30 and one aged 80 or older. General conclusions and limits of the study: Because donor CMV infection status was unknown, age-related changes in expanded clonotypes were potentially confounded. Bulk unsorted PBMC profiling prevented conclusive comparison of naive and antigen-experienced compartments. Observed TCR beta diversity per million T cells fell roughly linearly with age, and a significant reduction was already apparent by age around 36. Compared with the aged group, more naive CD4+ T cells, fewer expanded clones and increased TCR diversity were shown by the long-lived group, suggesting age selection. The percentage of naive T cells measured by flow cytometry correlated strongly with observed TCR beta diversity. Total diversity estimates from one million sequenced T cells were considered lower bounds and underestimates.

Library preparation was by 5' RACE. The listed sequencing device is Illumina HiSeq 2500. A second PCR of about 6 to 11 cycles was run with a J-beta primer mix and a sample-barcoded 5' primer. A template-switch 5' adaptor carrying 12 random nucleotides introduced a unique molecular identifier onto each TCR beta cDNA molecule. Each sample yielded at least 2.5 million CDR3-containing paired-end reads. The Mint cDNA synthesis kit, primed by a TRBC-specific oligonucleotide, was used to synthesize first-strand cDNA from all RNA. All cDNA was treated with uracil-DNA glycosylase and then went through a first 18-cycle PCR with the universal primers M1SS and BC2_uni_R. As for the authors' bioinformatics: Each sample was normalized by randomly selecting 1 million high-quality reads, each carrying a distinct molecular identifier. Reads with shared molecular identifiers were discarded instead of being binned into consensus sequences. CDR3 identification, clonotype clustering and error correction used MiTCR with a Q25 quality threshold and the strictest error-elimination algorithm. Lower-bound total TCR beta diversity was estimated with a nonparametric unseen species model using Euler transformation. TCRdb reprocessed the public reads (quality trimming at Q25 with fastp, clone calling with MiXCR) and kept in-frame beta chains. Rows matching on CDR3 protein sequence are summarized as one entry with the most common DNA and genes. These V and J calls originate from TCRdb's pipeline instead of the authors' own analysis. This sample lists 1.5 million or so distinct CDR3 sequences; approximately 42% were detected once. The ten largest make up 7% to 9.5% of the sample.

The roughly 39 donors, aged about 6 to 95 years, were systemically healthy Caucasian individuals from Russia. Each donor gave approximately 9.3 milliliters of peripheral blood, collected into EDTA-treated Vacutainer tubes. Ficoll-Paque density-gradient centrifugation was used to isolate PBMCs, with at least 6 million per sample. Trizol reagent was used to extract total RNA from PBMCs, with at least 5.5 micrograms per sample. Naive CD45RAhigh/CD27high T cell percentages were measured by flow cytometry on a PBMC aliquot from every donor. The CDR1 and CDR2 encoded by the germline V gene are ENHRY and SYGVKD. V lost 6 bases and J lost 5 bases, and the count of bases not matched to a germline gene is 8. Including cysteine and phenylalanine, the CDR3 has 14 amino acids. This entry keeps only the CDR3 DNA: 42 bases, framed from base 1. This clonotype has more than one count but fewer than ten. The antigen it recognizes is unknown. One base away there is no much larger clone; base qualities are not given.

The rearranged segments are TRBV10-3 and TRBJ2-7; 9 central nucleotides agree with TRBD1. Sequencing was carried out using blood. The clonotype was recovered from a woman aged 18-30 years in good health. The sequenced DNA: TGTGCCATCAGGCAACAGGGGGCAATCCACGAGCAGTACTTC. It translates as CAIRQQGAIHEQYF.